These 11 T cell receptor beta chains were all obtained from the same sample, sequenced in a study of shared clonotypes between healthy human individuals. This table comes from immunoSEQ multiplex PCR, and its TCRdb copy is limited to in-frame clones, with some not included. The sample lists some 680,000 clones, 73% occurring once. The sequenced material came from memory CD4+ T cells sorted from blood. Subset defined: CD45RA-negative fraction. All receptors come from a woman in her twenties or thirties in good health.

The rearrangement links TRBV28 to TRBJ1-2; D is undetermined. The CDR3 is 16 residues long. The V gene lost 5 bases and the J gene lost 4 bases, with 20 bases spanning the gap. The germline V gene has CDR1 MDHEN and CDR2 SYDVKM. The CDR3 DNA reads TGTGCCAGCAGTGTAAATAAGCTATCCACTTCCTATGGCTACACCTTC. This encodes CASSVNKLSTSYGYTF.

This rearrangement joins TRBV5-1 to TRBJ2-2; TRBD1 matches at 11 bases. This CDR3 is built from 17 residues. CDR1 and CDR2 (germline): SGHRS, YFSETQ. V dropped 0 bases and J dropped 7; count of bases not matched to a gene: 8. The CDR3 is CASSLEGTGGIGGELFF. The CDR3 DNA sequence: TGCGCCAGCAGCTTGGAAGGGACAGGGGGAATAGGCGGGGAGCTGTTTTTT.

With respect to this clone: Other DNA sequences from this sample encode an identical CDR3 as well. The chain links TRBV5-1 to TRBJ2-5; D is perhaps TRBD2 (6 bases). The CDR3 spans 13 residues. Trimming cost V 4 bases and J 5 bases, with 12 bases left between them. CDR1 and CDR2 (germline): SGHRS, YFSETQ. The CDR3 DNA reads as TGCGCCAGCAGCCTGACCGGAGGGGAGACCCAGTACTTC. Encoded protein: CASSLTGGETQYF.

This clone was counted only a few times. This chain joins TRBV19 and TRBJ1-5; perhaps TRBD1 as D (5 bases). CDR1 and CDR2 from the germline V gene are LNHDA and SQIVND (reference sequence). The CDR3 has 16 amino acids. Trimming cost V 5 bases and J 5 bases, with 19 bases left between them. The CDR3 protein is CASSRPEGLGDQPQHF. CDR3 nucleotides: TGTGCCAGTAGTCGGCCCGAGGGGCTAGGGGATCAGCCCCAGCATTTT.

This clone was counted between two and nine times. V gene TRBV7-7 combines with J gene TRBJ2-1, with 7 bases lining up with TRBD1. V gave up 10 bases and J gave up 6 bases; unmatched junction bases: 9. Per germline, CDR1 SSHAT and CDR2 FNYEAQ (reference sequence). CDR3 size: 13 residues. The CDR3 region is CANRQGLTNEQFF. CDR3 DNA: TGTGCCAACCGACAGGGCCTAACCAATGAGCAGTTCTTC. Based on the CDR3 plus reference TRBV7-7 and TRBJ2-1, the full variable domain is GAGVSQSPRYKVTKRGQDVTLRCDPISSHATLYWYQQALGQGPEFLTYFNYEAQPDKSGLPSDRFSAERPEGSISTLTIQRTEQRDSAMYRCANRQGLTNEQFFGPGTRLTVL.

The V call is TRBV29-1, the J call TRBJ1-1, with D hard to call. CDR1 is SQVTM and CDR2 is ANQGSEA in the germline V gene. The V end was cut by 4 bases, the J end by 11 bases, with 11 bases between. The CDR3 spans 10 residues. In nucleotides, the CDR3 is TGCAGCGTTGGACCCCGAGGGGCTTTCTTT. Its protein is CSVGPRGAFF.

This clone occurred once. The chain combines TRBV6-6 with TRBJ1-5; 8 nucleotides line up with TRBD1. CDR1 is MNHNY, CDR2 SVGAGI, per germline (reference sequence). The V gene end was trimmed by 4 bases and the J gene end by 4 bases; junction bases not matched to a gene: 9. The CDR3 consists of 16 residues. The CDR3, as DNA: TGTGCCAGCAGTTCCACTACAGGGGGAGGGAATCAGCCCCAGCATTTT. This codes for CASSSTTGGGNQPQHF.

The CDR3 nucleotides read TGTGCCGGGGTGACAGTAAATCCCTACGAGCAGTACTTC. It encodes CAGVTVNPYEQYF. The chain recombines TRBV5-3 with TRBJ2-5, with D possibly being TRBD1 (5 bases). TRBJ2-7 matches the DNA end more closely, so the J call is doubtful. TRBV5-3 is assigned to the ORF class and has an uncertain function. The CDR3 loop spans 13 amino acids.

J is TRBJ2-2 and V is TRBV19, with 14 bases that match TRBD2. The CDR3 spans 17 residues. Germline CDR1 LNHDA, CDR2 SQIVND (reference sequence). The V segment lost 5 bases and the J segment 4 bases; nucleotides outside the gene matches: 6. The DNA of the CDR3 is TGTGCCAGTAGTTTGGGACTAGCGGGAGTGCTCACCGGGGAGCTGTTTTTT. Translating it yields CASSLGLAGVLTGELFF.

This clone was found once. The chain recombines TRBV2 with TRBJ1-4; D gene uncertain. The V end lost 7 bases, the J end lost 8 bases, and 11 bases lay between the germline ends. Looked up from germline, CDR1 is SNHLY and CDR2 is FYNNEI. The CDR3 has 12 residues. The CDR3 loop reads CASTPLLEKLFF. The CDR3 DNA sequence: TGTGCCAGCACCCCCCTCCTAGAAAAACTGTTTTTT.

The chain joins TRBV7-3 to TRBJ2-1; 7 bases align to TRBD2. The germline V gene encodes CDR1 SGHTA and CDR2 FQGTGA. This CDR3 has 15 amino acids. V shed 2 bases and J 3 bases; nucleotides not matched to a gene: 4. DNA of the CDR3: TGTGCCAGCAGCTTAGCGGGAGCTGACTACAATGAGCAGTTCTTC. Its protein is CASSLAGADYNEQFF. Variable domain in full (rest from reference TRBV7-3 and TRBJ2-1): GAGVSQTPSNKVTEKGKYVELRCDPISGHTALYWYRQSLGQGPEFLIYFQGTGAADDSGLPNDRFFAVRPEGSVSTLKIQRTERGDSAVYLCASSLAGADYNEQFFGPGTRLTVL.